The 4 T cell receptor beta chains in this list originate from one sample, sequenced in a study of shared clonotypes between healthy human individuals. Clones were sequenced by immunoSEQ multiplex PCR, and TCRdb holds only the in-frame ones, with some missing. The table has 2 million or so clones, 85% to 95% seen once. The source material was naive CD4+ T cells sorted from blood. Sample subset: CD45RA+ positively selected. All receptors come from a man aged 18 to 35 in good health.

This chain uses TRBV6-5 with TRBJ2-5; 8 bases fit TRBD1. The CDR3 extends over 14 amino acids. CDR1 is MNHEY and CDR2 is SVGAGI in the germline V gene. J was trimmed by 2 bases and V by 6 bases; bases with no gene match: 5. The chain's CDR3 is CASRRTGHQETQYF. Here the CDR3 DNA reads TGTGCCAGCAGACGGACAGGGCATCAAGAGACCCAGTACTTC.

The V gene is TRBV7-9, the J gene TRBJ1-1; 7 nucleotides align to TRBD1. The CDR3 runs to 14 residues. The V segment lost 1 base and the J segment 5 bases; nucleotides outside the gene matches: 4. CDR1 and CDR2 from the germline V gene are SEHNR and FQNEAQ (reference sequence). The CDR3 sequence is CASSLGAGGTEAFF. The CDR3 DNA is TGTGCCAGCAGCTTAGGGGCAGGGGGGACTGAAGCTTTCTTT.

The J gene is TRBJ2-5, the V gene TRBV4-1; weak D call: TRBD1 (6 bases). The CDR3 is made up of 15 amino acids. Per germline, CDR1 MGHRA and CDR2 YSYEKL. Trimming pared 0 bases from V and 1 base from J, leaving 9 bases between. CDR3 sequence (DNA): TGCGCCAGCAGCCAAGACGGACAGACCCAAGAGACCCAGTACTTC. This translates into CASSQDGQTQETQYF.

The V gene is TRBV6-5, the J gene TRBJ1-2; D ambiguous. CDR1 is MNHEY, CDR2 SVGAGI, per germline. The CDR3 runs 15 residues. With 2 bases removed from V and 4 bases from J, the gap between germline ends came to 14 bases. This CDR3 reads CASSYNVGSPYGYTF. CDR3 nucleotides: TGTGCCAGCAGTTACAATGTGGGCAGCCCCTATGGCTACACCTTC.